This T cell receptor beta chain was sequenced during a study of shared clonotypes between healthy human individuals (dated by TCRdb to the early 2020s). General notes on the study: The cohort included a few men and a couple of women between 18 and 49 years of age. To estimate repertoire size and how much clonotype sharing occurs between individuals, the study deeply sequenced the blood TCR repertoires of 5 or 6 healthy adults. For each donor, three plates each were used for CD4 naive and CD4 memory, two plates were used for CD8 naive, and one plate was used for CD8 memory. Each donor's leukapheresis produced roughly between about 0.8 and 8.9 billion PBMCs. Different laboratories and diverse techniques were used to prepare libraries and sequence TCR repertoires, to increase sequencing depth and limit assay-specific biases. Paper-wide results and their limitations: The genetic and exposure-history diversity represented was limited by the small number of donors. Sampling was restricted to blood, and TCR repertoires in tissues likely differ from the TCR repertoires found in blood. Clonotypes shared by all four sorted-subset donors showed higher generation probabilities than non-shared clonotypes. Incomplete sequencing was indicated by rarefaction of sorted-subset datasets, despite the large sequencing depth. Naive subsets generally had larger estimated clonotype richness than memory subsets. Based on pairwise subsampling, the degree of clonotype sharing among donors was expected to be affected by sequencing depth. Sharing across several donors was observed for about 5% of naive CD4, over 3% of naive CD8, roughly 2.4% of memory CD4, and 0.4% of memory CD8 clonotypes.

Using the deep immunoSEQ assay, multiplex PCR amplified TCR CDR3 regions from genomic DNA. Genomic DNA extracted from each cell subset was distributed evenly over all wells of several immunoSEQ 96-well plates, and each plate served as one replicate. For sorted subsets, around 0.2 ug of genomic DNA, equivalent to 25,000 to 30,000 T cell genomes, went into each replicate PCR. The purified libraries were quantified using a Qubit 3.0 fluorometer, sized with a Bioanalyzer 2100, and then quantified again using the KAPA Library Quantification kit. Every immunoSEQ 96-well plate was sequenced on a separate single-read 150-cycle Illumina NextSeq 550 flow cell. The source study handled its data this way. The immunoSEQ output contained only junctional sequences without quality scores, so filtering could not match that applied to full-length reads. To assign V/J genes and CDR3, sequences were annotated using PyIR, a Python wrapper for IgBLAST v1.9, with IMGT germline references. Any read was removed if the V/J assignment was weak (E-value above 1e-6), the CDR3 was missing, or the read contained stop codons, out-of-frame junctions, or ambiguous translated residues. V3J clonotypes were defined by identical inferred V gene, J gene, and CDR3 amino acid sequence. Percentage overlap between repertoires was computed as shared unique clonotypes divided by the size of the smaller repertoire. Repertoire richness was assessed with RTK rarefaction, the Chao1 estimator, and Recon v2.1 estimates of unobserved clonotypes. For all TCRbeta clonotypes obtained by the gDNA method from several donors, generation probabilities were computed with OLGA. TCRdb carries this immuneACCESS record with in-frame sequences only. Its versions omit some clonotypes, under half of them owing to an unresolved V gene in the studies checked, with the rest unexplained. V and J calls and clone size follow that table, whereas D and trimming were derived from the DNA. The sample table holds under 350,000 clones, of which about nine tenths were seen once. The ten top clones hold 16% of the sample.

As to this clone: Its antigen is unknown. Base qualities are not recorded, but no much larger clone differs from it by a single base.

Donors were healthy HIV-negative adults with no recently reported acute infections or vaccinations. Only Caucasian adults living in Nashville, Tennessee, USA were represented among the donors. CD8 memory samples were composed of magnetically selected CD45RO+ cells combined with CCR7-negative CD45RA+ effector memory (TemRA) cells. Blood was obtained by leukapheresis, after which PBMCs were separated by Ficoll-Histopaque density gradient centrifugation and cryopreserved in liquid nitrogen vapor phase. Purity and quantity of every magnetically sorted T cell population were checked by analytical flow cytometry. Genomic DNA was isolated from every sorted fraction and measured by UV absorbance on a Nanodrop 2000c. After removal of 4 bases from V and 3 bases from J, the junction retains 3 bases not matched to a gene. As encoded in the germline V gene, CDR1 is SGHVS while CDR2 is FNYEAQ. The CDR3 runs 14 amino acids, cysteine and phenylalanine included. Kept here is only the CDR3 DNA, which spans 42 bases and is read in frame from base 1.

The sequenced material came from memory CD8+ T cells sorted from blood. What the cell subset or site label conveys for this sample: CD45RO+ cells pooled with CCR7-negative TemRA cells. The chain couples TRBV7-6 to TRBJ2-7; a stretch of 10 junction bases matches TRBD1. This receptor was identified in a man aged 18 to 30 in good health. CDR3 protein: CASSSGTGDYEQYF. The DNA sequence follows: TGTGCCAGCAGCTCCGGGACAGGGGACTACGAGCAGTACTTC.